The clone carrying this T cell receptor beta chain came up a few times. Its antigen is not identified. Germline V gene lookup returns CDR1 MDHEN and CDR2 SYDVKM. This CDR3 contains 12 residues. MiXCR was run by TCRdb on the multiplex PCR reads, yielding one entry per CDR3 protein. The data hold roughly 110,000 distinct CDR3 sequences, with 30% observed a single time. The data derive from a study of breast tumors, draining lymph nodes, adjacent tissues. Notes on the study in general: Most tumor T cells seemingly derive from lymph node, then expand in tumor. Luminal-like breast cancer showed significantly higher tumor–nontumor repertoire similarity than basal-like. Tumor repertoires ranked between lymph nodes and nontumor tissue in diversity, with V and J gene preferences. The lymph node origin of tumor T cells was framed as consistent with a hypothesis, not demonstrated.

Samples came from axillary lymph nodes draining the breast cancer. The chain employs TRBV28 and TRBJ2-2; D is perhaps TRBD1 (5 bases). The clonotype originates from a female donor with breast cancer. Some clones in this sample may be carry-over from other donors' samples. The sequencing input was axillary lymph node tissue. Here the CDR3 DNA reads TGTGCTAATCAGGGTGGGACCGGGGAGCTGTTTTTT. As protein: CANQGGTGELFF. The entire variable domain, with the rest obtained from reference TRBV28 and TRBJ2-2, is as follows: DVKVTQSSRYLVKRTGEKVFLECVQDMDHENMFWYRQDPGLGLRLIYFSYDVKMKEKGDIPEGYSVSREKKERFSLILESASTNQTSMYLCANQGGTGELFFGEGSRLTVL.